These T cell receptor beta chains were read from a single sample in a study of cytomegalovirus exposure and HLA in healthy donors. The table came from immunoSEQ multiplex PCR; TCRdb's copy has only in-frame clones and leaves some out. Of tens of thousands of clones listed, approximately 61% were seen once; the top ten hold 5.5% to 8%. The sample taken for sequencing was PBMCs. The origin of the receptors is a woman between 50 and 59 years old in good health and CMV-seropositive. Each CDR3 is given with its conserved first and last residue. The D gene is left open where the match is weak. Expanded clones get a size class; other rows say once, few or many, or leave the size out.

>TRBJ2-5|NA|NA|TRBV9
TGTGCCAGCAGCCGGGGGGCCCAGGGGGAGACCCAGTACTTC
CASSRGAQGETQYF
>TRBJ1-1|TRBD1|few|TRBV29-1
TGCAGCGCCGACCGGGACAGCGGACTTGAAGCTTTCTTT
CSADRDSGLEAFF
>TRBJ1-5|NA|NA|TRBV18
TGTGCCAGCTCACCGAGAGGGGGTGACGGATATCAGCCCCAGCATTTT
CASSPRGGDGYQPQHF
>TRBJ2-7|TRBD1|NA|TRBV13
TGTGCCAGCAGCATAGGACAGGGGGACAGCGAGCAGTACTTC
CASSIGQGDSEQYF
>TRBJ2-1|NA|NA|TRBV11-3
TGTGCCAGCAGCCTTGGCCGTGAGCAGTTCTTC
CASSLGREQFF
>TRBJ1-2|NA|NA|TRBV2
TGTGCCCGACGGGGACTCGCGAACTATGGCTACACCTTC
CARRGLANYGYTF
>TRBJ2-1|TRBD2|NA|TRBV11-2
TGTGCCAGCAGCTTCGCCGGGACTAGTATTGAGCAGTTCTTC
CASSFAGTSIEQFF
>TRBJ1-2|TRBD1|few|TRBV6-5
TGTGCCACTAAGACAGGGGACTATGGCTACACCTTC
CATKTGDYGYTF
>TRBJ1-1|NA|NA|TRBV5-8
TGTGCCAGCAAACTGGAAGGAGAGGACACTGAAGCTTTCTTT
CASKLEGEDTEAFF
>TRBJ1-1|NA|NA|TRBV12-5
TGTGCTAGTGGTTTGCCCCGGGGGGGTAGGGGCACTGAAGCTTTCTTT
CASGLPRGGRGTEAFF
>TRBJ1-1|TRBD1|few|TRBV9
TGTGCCAGCAGCGTAGCCGGACAGGGACGTATGAACACTGAAGCTTTCTTT
CASSVAGQGRMNTEAFF
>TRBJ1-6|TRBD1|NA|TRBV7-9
TGTGCCAGCAGCCCGGACAGGGGTAATTCACCCCTCCACTTT
CASSPDRGNSPLHF
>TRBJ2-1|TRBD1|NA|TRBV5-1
TGCGCCAGCAACTTGCCCGGGACAGGGGTCAATGAGCAGTTCTTC
CASNLPGTGVNEQFF
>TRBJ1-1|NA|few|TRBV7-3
TGTGCCAGCAGCCCGCAGGGTGGGCAAAACACTGAAGCTTTCTTT
CASSPQGGQNTEAFF
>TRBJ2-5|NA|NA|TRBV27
TGTGCCAGCAGTTTTTATCGGCAAGAGACCCAGTACTTC
CASSFYRQETQYF
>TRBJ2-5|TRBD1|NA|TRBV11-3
TGTGCCAGCAGCCAAGGACAGGGGCCGCAAGAGACCCAGTACTTC
CASSQGQGPQETQYF
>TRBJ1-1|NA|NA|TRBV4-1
TGCGCCAGCAGCCAGCGCAGGGAGGTTGGCACTGAAGCTTTCTTT
CASSQRREVGTEAFF
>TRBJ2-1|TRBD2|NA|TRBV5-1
TGCGCCAGCGGGCGGGGGGATGAGCAGTTCTTC
CASGRGDEQFF
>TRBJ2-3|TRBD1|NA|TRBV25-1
TGTGCCAGCAGTGAAAGGCACAGGGGGGCAGATACGCAGTATTTT
CASSERHRGADTQYF
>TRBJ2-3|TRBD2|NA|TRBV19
TGTGCCAGTAGTATGGACTACGGGACTACCACAGATACGCAGTATTTT
CASSMDYGTTTDTQYF
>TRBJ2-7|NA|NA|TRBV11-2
TGTGCCAGCAGCTTAGAGTTAGGCAGGGTTTTCGACGAGCAGTACTTC
CASSLELGRVFDEQYF
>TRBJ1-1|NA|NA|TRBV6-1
TGTGCCAGCATCGAGCGGGGGGAGAACACTGAAGCTTTCTTT
CASIERGENTEAFF
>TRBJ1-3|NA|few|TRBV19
TGTGCCAGCTCCCCCTCGGGTGGAAACACCATATATTTT
CASSPSGGNTIYF
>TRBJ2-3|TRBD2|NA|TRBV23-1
TGCGCCAGCAGTCTTTCTTGGGGGGGGAAAGCAGATACGCAGTATTTT
CASSLSWGGKADTQYF
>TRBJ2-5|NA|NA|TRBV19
TGTGCCAGTAGTATAGCGGGGTCGGAGGGTGAGACCCAGTACTTC
CASSIAGSEGETQYF
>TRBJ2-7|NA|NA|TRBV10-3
TGTGCCATCAGTGTAATTCGGGGAGGAAGCACCTACGAGCAGTACTTC
CAISVIRGGSTYEQYF
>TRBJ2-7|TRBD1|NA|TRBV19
TGTGCCAGTAGCATGGTAGACAGGGGAACCTACGAGCAGTACTTC
CASSMVDRGTYEQYF
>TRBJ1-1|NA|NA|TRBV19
TGTGCCGCGACAACCAACACTGAAGCTTTCTTT
CAATTNTEAFF
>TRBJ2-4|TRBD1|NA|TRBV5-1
TGCGCCAGCAGCCTACCGTACCTTAGGGGGCTCAAAAACATTCAGTACTTC
CASSLPYLRGLKNIQYF
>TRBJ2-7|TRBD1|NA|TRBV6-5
TGTGCCAGCCGGATCGGGCAGGGGGCCTACGAGCAGTACTTC
CASRIGQGAYEQYF
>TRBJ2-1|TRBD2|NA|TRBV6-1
TGTGCCAGCAGTGTGTTGCTAGCGGAGGACAACAATGAGCAGTTCTTC
CASSVLLAEDNNEQFF
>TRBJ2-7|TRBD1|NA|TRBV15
TGTGCCACCAGCAGAGCGGCCGGACAGGGGACCTACGAGCAGTACTTC
CATSRAAGQGTYEQYF
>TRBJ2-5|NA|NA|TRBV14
TGTGCCAGCAGTCATGACAGCGTGATTCGGACCCAGTACTTC
CASSHDSVIRTQYF